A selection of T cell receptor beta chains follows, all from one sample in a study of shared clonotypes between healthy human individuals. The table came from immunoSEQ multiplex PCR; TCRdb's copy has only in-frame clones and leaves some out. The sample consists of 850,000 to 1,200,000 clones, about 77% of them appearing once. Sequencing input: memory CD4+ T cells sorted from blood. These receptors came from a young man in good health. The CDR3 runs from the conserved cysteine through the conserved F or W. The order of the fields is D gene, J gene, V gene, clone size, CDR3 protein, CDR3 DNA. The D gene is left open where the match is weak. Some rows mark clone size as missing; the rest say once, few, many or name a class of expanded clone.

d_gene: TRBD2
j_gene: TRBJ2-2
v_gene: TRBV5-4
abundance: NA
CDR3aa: CASHRGGAGELFF
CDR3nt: TGTGCCAGCCACCGGGGAGGGGCCGGGGAGCTGTTTTTT

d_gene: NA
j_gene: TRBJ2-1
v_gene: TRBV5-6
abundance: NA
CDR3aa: CASSRVSMTEQFF
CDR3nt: TGTGCCAGCAGCCGCGTTTCTATGACTGAGCAGTTCTTC

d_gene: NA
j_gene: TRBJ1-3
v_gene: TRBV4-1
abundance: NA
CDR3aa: CASSQSPGAMSGNTIYF
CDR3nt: TGCGCCAGCAGCCAATCCCCAGGGGCCATGTCTGGAAACACCATATATTTT

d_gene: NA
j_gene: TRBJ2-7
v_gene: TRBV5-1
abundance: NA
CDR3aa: CASSGNAGSLTYEQYF
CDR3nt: TGCGCCAGCAGCGGTAACGCAGGGAGCCTAACCTACGAGCAGTACTTC

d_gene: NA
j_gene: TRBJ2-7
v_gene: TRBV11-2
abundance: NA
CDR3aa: CASSLTQTLPYEQYF
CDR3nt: TGTGCCAGCAGCTTGACGCAGACTTTACCCTACGAGCAGTACTTC

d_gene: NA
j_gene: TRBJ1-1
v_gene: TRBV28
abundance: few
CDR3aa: CASSPWEARTEAFF
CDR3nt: TGTGCCAGCAGTCCCTGGGAGGCTCGGACTGAAGCTTTCTTT

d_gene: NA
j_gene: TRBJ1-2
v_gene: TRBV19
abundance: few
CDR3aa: CASSIITDYGYTF
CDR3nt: TGTGCCAGTAGTATAATAACAGACTATGGCTACACCTTC

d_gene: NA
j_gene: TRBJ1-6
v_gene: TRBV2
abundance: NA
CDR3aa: CASMREGSYNSPLHF
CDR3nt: TGTGCCAGCATGAGGGAAGGCTCCTATAATTCACCCCTCCACTTT

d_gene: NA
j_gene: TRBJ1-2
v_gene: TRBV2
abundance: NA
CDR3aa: CASSITGLDGYTF
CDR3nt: TGTGCCAGCAGTATAACAGGGTTGGATGGCTACACCTTC

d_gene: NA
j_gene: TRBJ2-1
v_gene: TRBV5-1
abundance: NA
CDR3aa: CASSLPNNEQFF
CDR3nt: TGCGCCAGCAGCTTGCCAAACAATGAGCAGTTCTTC

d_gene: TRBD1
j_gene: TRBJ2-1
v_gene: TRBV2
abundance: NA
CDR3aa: CASSTWDSYNEQFF
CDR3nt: TGTGCCAGCAGTACCTGGGACAGTTACAATGAGCAGTTCTTC

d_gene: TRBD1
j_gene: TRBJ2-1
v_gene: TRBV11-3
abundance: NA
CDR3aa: CASSEGTGGYNEQFF
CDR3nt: TGTGCCAGCAGCGAGGGGACAGGGGGGTACAATGAGCAGTTCTTC

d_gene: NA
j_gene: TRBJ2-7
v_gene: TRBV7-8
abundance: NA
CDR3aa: CASSLMNREILYEQYF
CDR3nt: TGTGCCAGCAGCCTTATGAACAGGGAGATCTTATACGAGCAGTACTTC

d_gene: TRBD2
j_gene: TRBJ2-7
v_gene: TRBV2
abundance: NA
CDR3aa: CASKAGVGAYEQYF
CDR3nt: TGTGCCAGCAAAGCGGGGGTTGGGGCCTACGAGCAGTACTTC

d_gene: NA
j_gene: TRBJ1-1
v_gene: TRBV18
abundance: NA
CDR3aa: CASSQAQNTEAFF
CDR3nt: TGTGCCAGCTCACAGGCACAGAACACTGAAGCTTTCTTT

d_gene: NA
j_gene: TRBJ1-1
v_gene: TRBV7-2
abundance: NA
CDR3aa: CASSPFSYSEAFF
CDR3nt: TGTGCCAGCAGCCCATTCTCGTATTCTGAAGCTTTCTTT

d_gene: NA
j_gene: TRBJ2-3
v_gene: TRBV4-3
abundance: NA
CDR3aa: CASSQDWGDTQYF
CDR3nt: TGCGCCAGCAGCCAAGATTGGGGAGATACGCAGTATTTT

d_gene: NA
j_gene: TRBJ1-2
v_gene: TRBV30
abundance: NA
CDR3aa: CAFTGTPYGYTF
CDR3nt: TGTGCCTTTACCGGGACACCCTATGGCTACACCTTC

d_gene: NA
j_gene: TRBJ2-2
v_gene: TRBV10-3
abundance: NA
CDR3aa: CARPGELFF
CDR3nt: TGTGCCCGCCCGGGGGAGCTGTTTTTT

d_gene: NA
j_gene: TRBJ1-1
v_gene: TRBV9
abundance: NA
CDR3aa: CASSSRQGNTEAFF
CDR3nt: TGTGCCAGCAGCTCGCGCCAGGGGAACACTGAAGCTTTCTTT

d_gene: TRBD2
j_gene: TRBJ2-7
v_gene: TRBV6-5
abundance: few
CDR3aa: CASSSGLAGAHEQYF
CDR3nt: TGTGCCAGCAGCTCGGGACTAGCGGGGGCCCACGAGCAGTACTTC

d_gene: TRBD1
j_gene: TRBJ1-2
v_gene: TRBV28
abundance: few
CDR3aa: CASSFPMRDSAANYGYTF
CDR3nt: TGTGCCAGCAGTTTCCCCATGAGGGACAGTGCGGCTAACTATGGCTACACCTTC

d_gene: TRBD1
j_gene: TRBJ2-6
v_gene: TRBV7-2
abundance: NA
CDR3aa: CASSLAFSGQVSPGANVLTF
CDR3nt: TGTGCCAGCAGCTTAGCCTTCTCGGGACAGGTATCCCCCGGGGCCAACGTCCTGACTTTC

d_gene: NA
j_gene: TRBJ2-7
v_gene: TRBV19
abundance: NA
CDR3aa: CASKPAHQAFSYEQYF
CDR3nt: TGTGCCAGTAAACCCGCCCATCAGGCTTTCTCCTACGAGCAGTACTTC

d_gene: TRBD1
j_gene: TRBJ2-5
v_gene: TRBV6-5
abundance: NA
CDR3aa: CASSYSLDDRDETQYF
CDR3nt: TGTGCCAGCAGTTACTCACTTGATGACAGGGATGAGACCCAGTACTTC

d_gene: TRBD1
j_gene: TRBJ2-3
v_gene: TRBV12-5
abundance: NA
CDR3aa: CASGLGDRTTDTQYF
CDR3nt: TGTGCTAGTGGTTTGGGGGACAGGACCACAGATACGCAGTATTTT

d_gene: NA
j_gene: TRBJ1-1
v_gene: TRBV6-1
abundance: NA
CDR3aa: CASRTTSQGNEAFF
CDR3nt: TGTGCCAGCAGAACCACTAGTCAGGGGAATGAAGCTTTCTTT

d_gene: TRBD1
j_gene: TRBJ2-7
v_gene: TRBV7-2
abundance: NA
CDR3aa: CASSSTGGYEQYF
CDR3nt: TGTGCCAGCAGCTCGACAGGGGGGTACGAGCAGTACTTC

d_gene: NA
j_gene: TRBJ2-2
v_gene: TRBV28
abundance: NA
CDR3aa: CASSPTGMSGELFF
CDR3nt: TGTGCCAGTTCCCCGACAGGAATGAGCGGGGAGCTGTTTTTT

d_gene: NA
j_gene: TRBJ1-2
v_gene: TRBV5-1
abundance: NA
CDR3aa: CASSSGRPIGDGYTF
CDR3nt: TGCGCCAGCAGCTCCGGACGGCCGATTGGGGATGGCTACACCTTC

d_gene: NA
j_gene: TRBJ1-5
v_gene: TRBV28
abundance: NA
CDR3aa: CASSLQGLTNQPQHF
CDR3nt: TGTGCCAGCAGTTTGCAAGGACTAACGAATCAGCCCCAGCATTTT

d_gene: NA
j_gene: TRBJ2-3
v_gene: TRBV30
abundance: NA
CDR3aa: CAWNPGVLGSDTQYF
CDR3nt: TGTGCCTGGAATCCAGGGGTTCTAGGGTCAGATACGCAGTATTTT

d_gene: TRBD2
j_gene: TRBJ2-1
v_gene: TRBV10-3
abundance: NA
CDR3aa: CAIRTSGDSYNEQFF
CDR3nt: TGTGCCATCAGGACTAGCGGTGACTCCTACAATGAGCAGTTCTTC

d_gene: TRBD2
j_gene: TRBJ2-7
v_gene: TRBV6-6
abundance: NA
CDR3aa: CASSPLTGGTYEQYF
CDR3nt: TGTGCCAGCAGTCCCCTAACGGGAGGGACGTACGAGCAGTACTTC

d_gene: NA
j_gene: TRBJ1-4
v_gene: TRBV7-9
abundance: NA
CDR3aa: CASSGSGQGSNEKLFF
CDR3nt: TGTGCCAGCAGCGGGTCCGGCCAGGGGTCCAATGAAAAACTGTTTTTT

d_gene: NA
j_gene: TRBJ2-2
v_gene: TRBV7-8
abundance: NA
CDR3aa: CASSLEGGIRTGELFF
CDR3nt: TGTGCCAGCAGCTTAGAAGGGGGGATTAGGACCGGGGAGCTGTTTTTT

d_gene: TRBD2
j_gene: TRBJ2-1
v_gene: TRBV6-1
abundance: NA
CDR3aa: CASSGNQRGGIYNEQFF
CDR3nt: TGTGCCAGCAGTGGGAACCAGCGGGGGGGGATATACAATGAGCAGTTCTTC

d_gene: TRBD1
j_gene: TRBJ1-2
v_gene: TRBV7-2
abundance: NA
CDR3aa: CASSLGTGKNYGYTF
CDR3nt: TGTGCCAGCAGCTTAGGGACAGGGAAGAACTATGGCTACACCTTC

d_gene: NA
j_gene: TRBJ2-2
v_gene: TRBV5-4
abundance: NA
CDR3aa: CASSVQGRGSGELFF
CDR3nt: TGTGCCAGCAGCGTACAGGGGAGGGGATCCGGGGAGCTGTTTTTT

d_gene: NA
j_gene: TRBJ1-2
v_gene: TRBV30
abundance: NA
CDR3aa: CAWSLYNYGYTF
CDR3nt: TGTGCCTGGAGTCTCTATAACTATGGCTACACCTTC

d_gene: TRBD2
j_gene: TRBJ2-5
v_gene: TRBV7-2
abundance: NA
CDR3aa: CASSEGLAGGLETQYF
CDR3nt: TGTGCCAGCAGCGAGGGACTAGCGGGAGGTCTGGAGACCCAGTACTTC

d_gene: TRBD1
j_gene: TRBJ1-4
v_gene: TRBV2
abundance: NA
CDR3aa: CASTRDRGLNEKLFF
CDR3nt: TGTGCCAGCACCCGCGACAGGGGGTTAAATGAAAAACTGTTTTTT

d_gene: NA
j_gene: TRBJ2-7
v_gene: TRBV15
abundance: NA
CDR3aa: CATSRVVMGPYEQYF
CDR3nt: TGTGCCACCAGCAGAGTGGTCATGGGGCCATACGAGCAGTACTTC

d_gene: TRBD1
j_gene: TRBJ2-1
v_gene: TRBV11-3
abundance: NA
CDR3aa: CASSPSNRGLDEQFF
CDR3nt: TGTGCCAGCAGCCCCTCGAACAGGGGGCTCGATGAGCAGTTCTTC

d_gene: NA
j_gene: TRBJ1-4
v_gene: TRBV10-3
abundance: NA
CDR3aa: CAISGAQDNEKLFF
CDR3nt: TGTGCCATCAGTGGTGCACAGGATAATGAAAAACTGTTTTTT

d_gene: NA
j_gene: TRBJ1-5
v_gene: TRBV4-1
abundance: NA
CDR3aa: CASSQDGNQPQHF
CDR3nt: TGCGCCAGCAGCCAAGACGGGAACCAGCCCCAGCATTTT

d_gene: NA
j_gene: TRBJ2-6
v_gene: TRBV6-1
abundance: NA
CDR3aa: CASSELRVSGANVLTF
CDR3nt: TGTGCCAGCAGTGAATTACGAGTCTCTGGGGCCAACGTCCTGACTTTC

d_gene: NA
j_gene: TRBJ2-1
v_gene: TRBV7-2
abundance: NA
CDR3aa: CASSLEGSWGYNEQFF
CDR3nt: TGTGCCAGCAGCTTAGAGGGGTCGTGGGGGTACAATGAGCAGTTCTTC

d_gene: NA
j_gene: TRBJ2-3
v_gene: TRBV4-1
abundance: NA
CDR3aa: CASTIIPGADTQYF
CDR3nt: TGCGCCAGCACCATCATACCGGGAGCAGATACGCAGTATTTT

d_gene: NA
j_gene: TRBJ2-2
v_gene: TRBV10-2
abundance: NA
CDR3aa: CASGATGKSTGELFF
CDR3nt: TGCGCCAGCGGAGCTACCGGGAAGAGCACCGGGGAGCTGTTTTTT

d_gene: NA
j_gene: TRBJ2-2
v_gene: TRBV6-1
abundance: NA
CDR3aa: CASSEPQSANTGELFF
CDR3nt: TGTGCCAGCAGTGAGCCGCAGAGCGCGAACACCGGGGAGCTGTTTTTT

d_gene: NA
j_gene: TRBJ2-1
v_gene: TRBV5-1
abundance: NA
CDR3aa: CASSLGQVNEQFF
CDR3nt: TGCGCCAGCAGCTTGGGTCAGGTCAATGAGCAGTTCTTC

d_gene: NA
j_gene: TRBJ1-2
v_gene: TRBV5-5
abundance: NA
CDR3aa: CASSLNGGIGYTF
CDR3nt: TGTGCCAGCAGCTTGAACGGAGGTATCGGCTACACCTTC

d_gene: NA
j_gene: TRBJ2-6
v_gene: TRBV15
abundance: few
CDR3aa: CATSRDSARANVLTF
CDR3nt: TGTGCCACCAGCAGAGATTCCGCAAGGGCCAACGTCCTGACTTTC

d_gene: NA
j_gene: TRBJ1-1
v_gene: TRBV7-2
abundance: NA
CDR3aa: CASSLSGGLNTEAFF
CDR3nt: TGTGCCAGCAGCTTGTCCGGGGGCTTGAACACTGAAGCTTTCTTT

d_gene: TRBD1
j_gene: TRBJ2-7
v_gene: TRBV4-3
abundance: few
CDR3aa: CASSQDPYRGEQYF
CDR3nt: TGCGCCAGCAGCCAAGACCCTTACAGGGGCGAGCAGTACTTC

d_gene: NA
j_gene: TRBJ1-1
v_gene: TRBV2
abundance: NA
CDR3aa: CASSGRVRPEAFF
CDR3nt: TGTGCCAGCAGTGGCAGGGTAAGGCCTGAAGCTTTCTTT

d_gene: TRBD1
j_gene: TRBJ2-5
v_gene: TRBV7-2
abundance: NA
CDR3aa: CASSLDDRGGETQYF
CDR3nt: TGTGCCAGCAGCTTAGATGACAGGGGAGGAGAGACCCAGTACTTC

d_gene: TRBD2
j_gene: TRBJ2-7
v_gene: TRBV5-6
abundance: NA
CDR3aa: CASSLARLAGVSYEQYF
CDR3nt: TGTGCCAGCAGCTTGGCCCGGCTAGCGGGCGTCTCCTACGAGCAGTACTTC